The next 30 T cell receptor beta chains were all read from a single sample in a study of blood T cell repertoires in COVID-19. Sequencing used immunoSEQ multiplex PCR; TCRdb keeps in-frame clones, though not all of them. Seen here are 150,000 to 200,000 clones, 79% observed once, and the top ten hold roughly 19%. Sequencing was carried out using PBMCs or T cells enriched from blood (not recorded which). These receptors were obtained from a woman aged 70-85 years in a cohort exposed to, infected with or recovered from COVID-19 (not recorded which).

The chain combines TRBV9 with TRBJ1-6, with TRBD1 matching over 7 bases. Per germline, CDR1 SGDLS and CDR2 YYNGEE. This CDR3 has 16 residues. The trim removed 4 bases at V and 7 bases at J, leaving 11 bases unmatched. The CDR3 nucleotides are TGTGCCAGCAGCCCAGGCATAGGGACAGAAAATTCACCCCTCCACTTT. Encoded protein: CASSPGIGTENSPLHF.

The V gene is TRBV27, the J gene TRBJ2-7; a weak D match, TRBD2 (5 bases). This CDR3 has 15 amino acids. V lost 1 base and J 5 bases, leaving 15 bases between the germline ends. Germline loops: CDR1 MNHEY, CDR2 SMNVEV (reference sequence). This CDR3 reads CASSLWGPGSHEQYF. The CDR3 nucleotides read TGTGCCAGCAGTTTATGGGGTCCGGGGTCCCACGAGCAGTACTTC.

The chain joins TRBV27 to TRBJ1-5; 9 bases fit TRBD1. The J segment lost 9 bases and the V segment lost 3 bases, leaving 6 bases of the junction unmatched. The CDR3 is made up of 14 amino acids. The V gene's germline CDR1 is MNHEY and CDR2 SMNVEV (reference sequence). The CDR3 DNA reads as TGTGCCAGCAGTTTGGGACAGGGCGTGTGGCCCCAGCATTTT. Translated: CASSLGQGVWPQHF.

The CDR3 DNA reads TGTGCCAGCTCAAGGGGTGACACTGAAGCTTTCTTT. It codes for CASSRGDTEAFF. The genes are TRBV21-1 and TRBJ1-1; the table assigns TRBD1, which was not confirmed against the DNA. TRBV21-1 is a known pseudogene. This CDR3 is built from 12 residues.

The rearrangement joins TRBV4-3 to TRBJ1-2, with D perhaps matching TRBD1 (5 bases). Germline V CDR1 and CDR2: LGHNA, YSLEER. This CDR3 contains 15 residues. V lost 4 bases and J 3 bases, leaving 15 bases between the germline ends. CDR3 residues: CASSLAVRADYGYTF. The CDR3 nucleotides read TGCGCCAGCAGCCTAGCCGTCAGGGCTGACTATGGCTACACCTTC.

This clone was detected only once. V gene TRBV18 combines with J gene TRBJ2-1, with a tentative D call TRBD2 (6 bases). The CDR3 totals 16 residues. Germline V gene sequence: CDR1 KGHSH, CDR2 LQKENI. The V gene lost 3 bases and the J gene lost 3 bases, with 15 bases spanning the gap. The CDR3 DNA sequence: TGTGCCAGCTCACCGAGCCGGGACTCAAGCTACAATGAGCAGTTCTTC. Amino acid sequence: CASSPSRDSSYNEQFF.

V usage is TRBV15 and J usage is TRBJ2-1, with 12 bases that match TRBD2. Looked up from germline, CDR1 is LNHNV and CDR2 is YYDKDF (reference sequence). The CDR3 runs to 17 residues. V shed 1 base and J 9 bases; nucleotides not matched to a gene: 10. CDR3 region: CATSRGPLAGGPGEQFF. The CDR3, as DNA: TGTGCCACCAGCAGAGGACCCCTAGCGGGAGGGCCTGGTGAGCAGTTCTTC.

The chain uses TRBV28 and TRBJ1-5, with TRBD1 as a possible D gene (6 bases). The germline V gene has CDR1 MDHEN and CDR2 SYDVKM. The V end was cut by 6 bases, the J end by 4 bases, with 13 bases between. The CDR3 loop spans 14 amino acids. This chain's CDR3 is CASSRTDPNQPQHF. CDR3 sequence (DNA): TGTGCCAGCAGCCGGACAGACCCAAATCAGCCCCAGCATTTT.

CDR3 DNA: TGTGCCTGGAGTGTACAGCCGTCCAATTCACCCCTCCACTTT. Amino acid sequence: CAWSVQPSNSPLHF. This chain joins TRBV30 and TRBJ1-6; D is ambiguous. The V and J ends lost 0 bases and 7 bases respectively, with 10 bases between them. Per the germline V gene, CDR1 is GTSNPN and CDR2 is SVGIG (reference sequence). The CDR3 is 14 amino acids.

This chain connects TRBV18 to TRBJ2-1, with TRBD2 identical over 10 bases. Germline CDR1 and CDR2: KGHSH and LQKENI. The CDR3 contains 15 residues. The V gene end was trimmed by 3 bases and the J gene end by 5 bases; junction bases not matched to a gene: 4. In DNA form, the CDR3 reads TGTGCCAGCTCACCGTTAGCGGGAGGAAACAATGAGCAGTTCTTC. Residues: CASSPLAGGNNEQFF.

The rearrangement links TRBV2 to TRBJ1-6, with 9 bases matching TRBD1. V lost 8 bases to trimming and J lost 7 bases; unmatched junction nucleotides: 3. The CDR3 totals 13 residues. From germline, CDR1 is SNHLY and CDR2 FYNNEI. CDR3 sequence (DNA): TGTGCCAGCTACAGGGGGCTAAATTCACCCCTCCACTTT. It encodes CASYRGLNSPLHF.

The rearrangement links TRBV6-6 to TRBJ1-4; a weak D match, TRBD1 (6 bases). V gave up 4 bases and J gave up 5 bases, with 17 bases separating them. Germline CDR1 reads MNHNY; CDR2 reads SVGAGI (reference sequence). CDR3 length: 16 residues. This chain's CDR3 is CASSSQRGGVNEKLFF. Here the CDR3 DNA reads TGTGCCAGCAGTTCCCAGAGGGGGGGCGTAAATGAAAAACTGTTTTTT.

V usage is TRBV28 and J usage is TRBJ1-1; D uncertain. The germline CDR1 and CDR2 sequences are MDHEN and SYDVKM. V was pared by 8 bases and J by 7 bases, with 8 bases between. The CDR3 has 10 residues. The CDR3 bases are TGTGCCAGCGGGCCACATGAAGCTTTCTTT. Translation gives CASGPHEAFF. Combining the CDR3 with reference TRBV28 and TRBJ1-1 gives the whole variable domain DVKVTQSSRYLVKRTGEKVFLECVQDMDHENMFWYRQDPGLGLRLIYFSYDVKMKEKGDIPEGYSVSREKKERFSLILESASTNQTSMYLCASGPHEAFFGQGTRLTVV.

The V gene is TRBV7-9, the J gene TRBJ2-7, with D perhaps TRBD2 (6 bases). The CDR3 is 15 amino acids. V dropped 4 bases and J dropped 3 bases, with 16 bases sitting between them. Germline V gives CDR1 SEHNR, CDR2 FQNEAQ (reference sequence). The CDR3 here is CASSSGERSLYEQYF. The CDR3, as DNA: TGTGCCAGCAGCTCGGGGGAGAGGTCCCTCTACGAGCAGTACTTC.

This clone was detected only once. This specimen includes other DNA sequences encoding the same CDR3. Here the CDR3 reads CASSLGSYEQYF. CDR3 DNA: TGTGCCAGCAGCTTAGGTTCTTACGAGCAGTACTTC. The chain joins TRBV11-3 to TRBJ2-7; unclear D gene. CDR3 length: 12 amino acids. Trimming stripped 1 base from V and 4 bases from J, with 5 bases between. Germline CDR1 and CDR2: SGHNT and YENEEA. Using reference TRBV11-3 and TRBJ2-7 for the parts outside the CDR3, the full variable domain is EAGVVQSPRYKIIEKKQPVAFWCNPISGHNTLYWYLQNLGQGPELLIRYENEEAVDDSQLPKDRFSAERLKGVDSTLKIQPAELGDSAVYLCASSLGSYEQYFGPGTRLTVT.

This clone was seen only a few times. The chain links TRBV28 to TRBJ2-7, with D maybe TRBD1 (5 bases). The V end lost 3 bases, the J end lost 5 bases, and 17 bases lay between the germline ends. CDR1 MDHEN and CDR2 SYDVKM come from the germline V gene. The CDR3 is 15 residues long. CDR3 nucleotide sequence: TGTGCCAGCAGTTTTTCGGGTCAGGGATACCACGAGCAGTACTTC. Its protein product is CASSFSGQGYHEQYF.

V is TRBV5-1 and J is TRBJ2-1; 7 bases fit TRBD2. The CDR3 sequence is 16 residues long. The junction had 13 bases not matched to a gene; V was cut back by 4 bases and J by 6 bases. CDR1 is SGHRS, CDR2 YFSETQ, per germline. This CDR3 reads CASSLGGVNRGNEQFF. The CDR3 DNA follows: TGCGCCAGCAGCCTTGGGGGGGTGAATAGGGGCAATGAGCAGTTCTTC.

The sample holds one count of this clone. The V and J genes are TRBV14 and TRBJ2-6; tentatively, D is TRBD1 (6 bases). V dropped 2 bases and J dropped 4 bases, with 9 bases sitting between them. CDR1 is SGHDN and CDR2 is FVKESK in the germline V gene. The CDR3 has 15 residues. In DNA form, the CDR3 reads TGTGCCAGCAGCCAAACACAGGGAGGGGCCAACGTCCTGACTTTC. It translates to CASSQTQGGANVLTF.

This clone was seen once. The V gene is TRBV28, the J gene TRBJ2-4; 8 bases are a match to TRBD1. CDR1 is MDHEN, CDR2 SYDVKM, per germline. With V trimmed by 1 base and J by 6 bases, 8 bases remained unmatched. The CDR3 totals 16 residues. The CDR3 region is CASSLSAGGIGNIQYF. The CDR3, as DNA: TGTGCCAGCAGTTTATCGGCAGGGGGCATCGGAAACATTCAGTACTTC. The entire variable domain, with the rest obtained from reference TRBV28 and TRBJ2-4, is as follows: DVKVTQSSRYLVKRTGEKVFLECVQDMDHENMFWYRQDPGLGLRLIYFSYDVKMKEKGDIPEGYSVSREKKERFSLILESASTNQTSMYLCASSLSAGGIGNIQYFGAGTRLSVL.

The chain employs TRBV3-1 (or the pseudogene TRBV3-2) and TRBJ2-7; 9 bases are a match to TRBD1. V gave up 4 bases and J gave up 0 bases; unmatched junction bases: 1. The CDR3 extends over 14 amino acids. Germline V gives CDR1 LGHDT, CDR2 YNNKEL (reference sequence). CDR3: CASSLTGGSYEQYF. Written as DNA, the CDR3 is TGTGCCAGCAGCCTGACAGGGGGCTCCTACGAGCAGTACTTC.

The chain couples TRBV7-2 to TRBJ2-7; D may be TRBD2 (6 bases). This CDR3 spans 14 amino acids. Germline loops: CDR1 SGHTA, CDR2 FQGNSA. Trimming left V 3 bases short and J 7 bases short, with 16 bases between. In nucleotides, the CDR3 is TGTGCCAGCAGCTTTCGACTAGAGACCTCTGAGCAGTACTTC. This codes for CASSFRLETSEQYF.

The rearrangement uses TRBV28 and TRBJ2-7, with TRBD2 matching over 13 bases. The CDR3 runs to 17 residues. Trimming took 2 bases from V and 3 from J; bases not matched to a gene: 7. Germline assignment: CDR1 MDHEN and CDR2 SYDVKM. Here the CDR3 DNA reads TGTGCCAGCAGTTTAGGAGGGACTAGCGGGATATACTACGAGCAGTACTTC. Translation gives CASSLGGTSGIYYEQYF.

J is TRBJ2-3 and V is TRBV4-3, with 9 bases that match TRBD2. CDR1 is LGHNA, CDR2 YSLEER, per germline. There are 20 residues in the CDR3. V lost 3 bases, J lost 1 base, and 17 bases stayed unmatched. The chain's CDR3 is CASSQEASGAIWGGTDTQYF. The DNA for the CDR3 is TGCGCCAGCAGCCAGGAGGCTAGCGGGGCCATTTGGGGAGGCACAGATACGCAGTATTTT.

The chain carries TRBV28 and TRBJ1-1; weak D call: TRBD1 (5 bases). Trimming removed 6 bases at V and 3 bases at J, with 11 bases between. Germline values: CDR1 MDHEN, CDR2 SYDVKM. This CDR3 comprises 13 residues. Written as DNA, the CDR3 is TGTGCCAGCAGCACAGTAGGGGACACTGAAGCTTTCTTT. It specifies CASSTVGDTEAFF.

This clone has only a few counts. The J gene is TRBJ1-1, the V gene TRBV29-1, with D maybe TRBD1 (6 bases). CDR3 length: 14 residues. The V end lost 6 bases, the J end lost 1 base, and 15 bases lay between the germline ends. Per the germline V gene, CDR1 is SQVTM and CDR2 is ANQGSEA. The CDR3 loop is CSVAPGQSNTEAFF. The CDR3 nucleotides read TGCAGCGTGGCACCCGGACAGTCGAACACTGAAGCTTTCTTT. The variable domain in full, with the rest retrieved from reference TRBV29-1 and TRBJ1-1, is SAVISQKPSRDICQRGTSLTIQCQVDSQVTMMFWYRQQPGQSLTLIATANQGSEATYESGFVIDKFPISRPNLTFSTLTVSNMSPEDSSIYLCSVAPGQSNTEAFFGQGTRLTVV.

This chain uses TRBV4-1 with TRBJ1-1, with D possibly matching TRBD1 (5 bases). Trimming cost V 0 bases and J 5 bases, with 13 bases left between them. The CDR3 covers 15 residues. The germline V gene encodes CDR1 MGHRA and CDR2 YSYEKL. The CDR3 DNA reads TGCGCCAGCAGCCAAGAGGGGACGGGGACTACTGAAGCTTTCTTT. Its protein product is CASSQEGTGTTEAFF.

The rearrangement links TRBV7-2 to TRBJ1-6, with 9 bases identical to TRBD1. Germline V gene lookup returns CDR1 SGHTA and CDR2 FQGNSA. The V and J ends lost 5 bases and 8 bases, in that order; junction bases with no gene match: 7. This CDR3 region has 15 residues. The CDR3, as DNA: TGTGCCAGCAGCGGGTACAGGGGGCGTCATTCACCCCTCCACTTT. This gives the protein CASSGYRGRHSPLHF.

The V and J genes are TRBV5-1 and TRBJ2-6; D gene uncertain. Germline lookup yields CDR1 SGHRS and CDR2 YFSETQ. Trimming left V 1 base short and J 0 bases short, with 11 bases between. This CDR3 has 17 amino acids. The CDR3, as DNA: TGCGCCAGCAGCTTGACCCCAGTAAGCTCTGGGGCCAACGTCCTGACTTTC. It encodes CASSLTPVSSGANVLTF. The full variable domain, rest sourced from reference TRBV5-1 and TRBJ2-6, is KAGVTQTPRYLIKTRGQQVTLSCSPISGHRSVSWYQQTPGQGLQFLFEYFSETQRNKGNFPGRFSGRQFSNSRSEMNVSTLELGDSALYLCASSLTPVSSGANVLTFGAGSRLTVL.

This clone showed up just once. The V call is TRBV29-1, the J call TRBJ1-2, with a tentative D call TRBD1 (6 bases). Trimming shortened V by 5 bases and J by 3 bases, and 10 bases separated the two germline ends. CDR1 is SQVTM, CDR2 ANQGSEA, per germline. This CDR3 spans 12 amino acids. DNA for the CDR3: TGCAGCGTTCAGGGGCTCGACTATGGCTACACCTTC. Protein product: CSVQGLDYGYTF.

The chain employs TRBV6-5 and TRBJ1-2, with TRBD1 matching over 10 bases. Germline trimming cut 6 bases from V and 5 bases from J; bases unmatched to any gene: 6. Per germline, CDR1 MNHEY and CDR2 SVGAGI. CDR3 length: 14 amino acids. This CDR3 is CASRRDRGLYGYTF. In nucleotides, the CDR3 is TGTGCCAGCAGAAGGGACAGGGGACTGTATGGCTACACCTTC.